The clone carrying this T cell receptor (beta chain) was counted a few times. Its specificity is not known. This specimen belongs to a study of vaccination effects on CD4 cells after COVID-19. The overall study: Each participant was administered two doses of either the BNT162b2 or the mRNA-1273 vaccine.

V shed 6 bases, J shed 3 bases, and the junction held 5 bases outside the gene matches. Germline V gene data show CDR1 as MDHEN and CDR2 as SYDVKM. The CDR3 loop spans 16 amino acids. Antigen-specific CD4+ T cells were first expanded with viral peptide pools by the ViraFEST assay and only then sequenced. CD4+ T cell isolation took place after approximately ten days of culture. By PCR, the person was confirmed to have had SARS-CoV-2 infection between March and December 2020. Serving as negative control culture was an HIV-1 Nef peptide pool. Each culture had half its medium swapped for IL-2 medium on days 3 and 7. Clones were sequenced by immunoSEQ multiplex PCR, and TCRdb holds only the in-frame ones, with some missing. Among 70,000 or so clones listed, over 65% were seen once.

This clonotype was sampled from a human donor who had a prior SARS-CoV-2 infection. The chain is built from TRBV28 and TRBJ2-1, with 13 bases identical to TRBD2. The sequencing here drew on CD4+ T cells from PBMCs cultured with HIV peptides, taken before COVID-19 vaccination. The subset is: HIV-1 Nef peptide pool negative control/reference culture. CDR3 in DNA: TGTGCCAGCAGACTAGCGGGAGGGGGGGACTACAATGAGCAGTTCTTC. The encoded protein is CASRLAGGGDYNEQFF.